This T cell receptor (beta chain) was sequenced in a study of T cells in Graves' hyperthyroidism and ophthalmopathy. Study-level findings and limits: Blood also carried most thyroid clonotypes expanded above 0.001.

Germline V gene data show CDR1 as MNHEY and CDR2 as SVGEGT. Trimming stripped 6 bases from V and 7 bases from J, with 12 bases between. This CDR3 contains 12 residues. This clonotype appeared many times. As yet, its antigen is unknown. TCR beta CDR3 sequences were amplified from RNA transcripts. A first-round RT-PCR of the TCR CDR3 used the HTBI primer set. One entry per CDR3 protein, called by TCRdb with MiXCR from the multiplex PCR reads. The top ten clones hold 15% to 20% of a sample with 500,000 to 650,000 distinct CDR3 sequences, roughly a sixth of them seen once. The TCR originated in a woman between 18 and 29 years old with Graves' ophthalmopathy. The V gene is TRBV6-2 or TRBV6-3, the J gene TRBJ1-1; no definite D call. Sequencing was performed on blood. CDR3 amino acids: CASRELLGEAFF. In DNA, the CDR3 is TGTGCCAGCAGGGAACTCTTGGGTGAAGCTTTCTTT.